The source of this T cell receptor (beta chain) is a study of blood T cell repertoires in COVID-19. The wider study: Italy, Spain and the United States were the sources of the convalescent and acute COVID-19 samples. T cells, B-cell-depleted T cells, or PBMCs supplied cDNA or gDNA.

The CDR3 loop spans 17 amino acids. Germline-derived CDR1 and CDR2 are SGHRS and YFSETQ. V lost 0 bases and J lost 1; bases outside the gene matches: 4. Participants reported their clinical history, and cohort assignment relied on those reports. Among Cohort 3 donors, those recovered had two negative PCRs, clearance, or symptom resolution. The repertoire was sequenced with immunoSEQ multiplex PCR; TCRdb's copy has only in-frame clones and lacks some. The data show some 260,000 clones, under 95% seen once. The chain joins TRBV5-1 to TRBJ2-6, with 7 bases identical to TRBD1. The clonotype originates from a woman between 18 and 30 years old who had recovered from COVID-19. Sequencing used PBMCs or T cells enriched from blood (not recorded which). The CDR3 nucleotides read TGCGCCAGCAGCTTGGGGCCAGGGGGATCTGGGGCCAACGTCCTGACTTTC. Protein product: CASSLGPGGSGANVLTF.